This TCR beta chain stems from a study of blood T cell repertoires in COVID-19. Study information: PBMCs, B-cell-depleted T cells, or T cells provided the cDNA or gDNA that made up the material.

The protocol was immunoSEQ multiplex PCR, while the TCRdb copy is restricted to in-frame clones and leaves out a portion. The sample holds approximately 28,000 clones, approximately 92% seen once. The CDR3 covers 14 residues. CDR1 is LNHNV and CDR2 is YYDKDF in the germline V gene (reference sequence). Trimming stripped 3 bases from V and 3 bases from J, with 12 bases between. This TCR was recovered from a human donor in a cohort sampled during active COVID-19. The chain employs TRBV15 and TRBJ2-7, with D possibly matching TRBD2 (6 bases). Sequences were obtained from peripheral blood. The CDR3 here is CATSSEPGGYEQYV. The DNA of the CDR3 is TGTGCCACCAGCAGTGAGCCCGGGGGCTACGAGCAGTACGTC.